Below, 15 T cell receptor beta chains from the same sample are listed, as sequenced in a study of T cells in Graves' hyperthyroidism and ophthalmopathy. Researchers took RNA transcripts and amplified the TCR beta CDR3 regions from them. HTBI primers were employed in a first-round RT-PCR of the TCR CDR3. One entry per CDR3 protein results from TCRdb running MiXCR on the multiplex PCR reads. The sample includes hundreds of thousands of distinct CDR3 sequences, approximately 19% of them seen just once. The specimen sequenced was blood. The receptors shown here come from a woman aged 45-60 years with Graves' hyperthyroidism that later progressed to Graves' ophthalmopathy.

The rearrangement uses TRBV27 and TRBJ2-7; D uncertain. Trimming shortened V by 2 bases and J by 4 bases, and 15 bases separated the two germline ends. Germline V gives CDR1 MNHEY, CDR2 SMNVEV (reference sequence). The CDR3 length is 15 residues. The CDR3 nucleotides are TGTGCCAGCAGTTTAATTGGGTCCTCCCGGTACGAGCAGTACTTC. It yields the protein CASSLIGSSRYEQYF.

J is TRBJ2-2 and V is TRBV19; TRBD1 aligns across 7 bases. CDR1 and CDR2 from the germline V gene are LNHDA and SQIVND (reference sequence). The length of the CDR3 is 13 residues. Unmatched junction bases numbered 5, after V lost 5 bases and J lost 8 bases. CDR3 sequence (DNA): TGTGCCAGTAGTGGGACAGCAAGGGGGGAGCTGTTTTTT. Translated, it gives CASSGTARGELFF.

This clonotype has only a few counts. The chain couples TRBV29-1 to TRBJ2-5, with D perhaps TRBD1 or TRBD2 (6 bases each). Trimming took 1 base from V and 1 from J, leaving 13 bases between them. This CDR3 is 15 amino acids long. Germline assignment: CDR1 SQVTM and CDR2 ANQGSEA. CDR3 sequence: CSVEGGGILQETQYF. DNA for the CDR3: TGCAGCGTTGAAGGAGGGGGGATACTCCAAGAGACCCAGTACTTC.

Here the CDR3 reads CASSRGLAGVTNTQYF. The CDR3 region has the DNA TGCGCCAGCAGCCGGGGACTAGCGGGGGTTACAAATACGCAGTATTTT. The chain carries TRBV4-1 and TRBJ2-3, with 14 bases identical to TRBD2. V lost 4 bases and J lost 7; bases outside the gene matches: 7. Germline V CDR1 and CDR2: MGHRA, YSYEKL. The CDR3 has 16 residues.

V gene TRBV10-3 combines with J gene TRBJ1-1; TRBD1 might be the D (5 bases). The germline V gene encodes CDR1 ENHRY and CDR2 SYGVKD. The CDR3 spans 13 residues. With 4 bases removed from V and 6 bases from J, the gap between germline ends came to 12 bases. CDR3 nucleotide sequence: TGTGCCATCAGTGTCTTAAGGGACGCTGAAGCTTTCTTT. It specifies CAISVLRDAEAFF.

CDR3 protein: CASSKGRPPTEAFF. As DNA, the CDR3 is TGTGCCAGTAGTAAAGGACGGCCTCCCACTGAAGCTTTCTTT. The J gene is TRBJ1-1, the V gene TRBV19; D gene unclear. Per the germline V gene, CDR1 is LNHDA and CDR2 is SQIVND (reference sequence). The V gene lost 4 bases and the J gene lost 4 bases, with 13 bases spanning the gap. This CDR3 is built from 14 residues.

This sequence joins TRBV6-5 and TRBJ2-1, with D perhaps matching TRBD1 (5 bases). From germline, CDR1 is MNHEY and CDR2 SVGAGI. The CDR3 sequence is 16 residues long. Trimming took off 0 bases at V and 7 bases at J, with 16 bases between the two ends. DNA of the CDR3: TGTGCCAGCAGTTACTCGGAGCAGGGATTGACAAATGAGCAGTTCTTC. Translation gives CASSYSEQGLTNEQFF.

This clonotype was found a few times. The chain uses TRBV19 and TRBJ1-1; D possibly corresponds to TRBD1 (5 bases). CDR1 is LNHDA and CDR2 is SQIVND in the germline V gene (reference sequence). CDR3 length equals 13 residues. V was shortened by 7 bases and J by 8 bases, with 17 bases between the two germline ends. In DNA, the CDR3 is TGTGCCAGTAATTATGCAGGGATGGGAGAAGCTTTCTTT. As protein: CASNYAGMGEAFF.

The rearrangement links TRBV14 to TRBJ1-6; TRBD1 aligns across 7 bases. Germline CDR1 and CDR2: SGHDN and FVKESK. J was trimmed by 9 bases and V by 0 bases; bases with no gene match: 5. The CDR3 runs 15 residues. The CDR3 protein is CASSQESRGGSPLHF. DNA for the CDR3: TGTGCCAGCAGCCAAGAGTCCAGGGGGGGTTCACCCCTCCACTTT.

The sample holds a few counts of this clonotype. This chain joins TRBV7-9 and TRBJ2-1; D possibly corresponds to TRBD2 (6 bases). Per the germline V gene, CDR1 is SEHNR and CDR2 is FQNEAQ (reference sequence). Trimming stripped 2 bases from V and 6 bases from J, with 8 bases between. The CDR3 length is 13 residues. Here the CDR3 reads CASSLRDSNEQFF. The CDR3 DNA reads TGTGCCAGCAGCTTAAGGGACTCCAATGAGCAGTTCTTC.

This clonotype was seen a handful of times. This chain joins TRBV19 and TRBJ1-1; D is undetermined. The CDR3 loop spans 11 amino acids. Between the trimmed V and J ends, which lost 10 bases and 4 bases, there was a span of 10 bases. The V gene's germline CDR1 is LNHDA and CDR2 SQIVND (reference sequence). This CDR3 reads CATWVATEAFF. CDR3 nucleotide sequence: TGTGCCACCTGGGTGGCCACTGAAGCTTTCTTT.

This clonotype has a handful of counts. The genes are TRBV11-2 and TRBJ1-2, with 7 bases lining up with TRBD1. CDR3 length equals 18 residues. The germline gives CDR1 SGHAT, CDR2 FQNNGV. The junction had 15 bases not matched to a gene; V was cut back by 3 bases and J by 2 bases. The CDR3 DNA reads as TGTGCCAGCAGCTTTAGCGCCTTACCCCCGACAGGGAACTATGGCTACACCTTC. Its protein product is CASSFSALPPTGNYGYTF.

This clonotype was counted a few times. The chain's CDR3 is CASSYLGGDQETQYF. CDR3 bases: TGTGCCAGCAGTTACCTCGGGGGGGACCAAGAGACCCAGTACTTC. The gene calls are TRBV6-5 and TRBJ2-5; TRBD2 matches at 8 bases. The J segment lost 0 bases and the V segment lost 2 bases, leaving 2 bases of the junction unmatched. CDR1 is MNHEY and CDR2 is SVGAGI in the germline V gene. The length of the CDR3 is 15 residues.

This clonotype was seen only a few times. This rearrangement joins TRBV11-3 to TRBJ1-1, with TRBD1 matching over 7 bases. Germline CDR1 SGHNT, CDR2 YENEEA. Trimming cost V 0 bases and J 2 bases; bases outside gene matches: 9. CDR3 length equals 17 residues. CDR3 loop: CASSLDAEDRANTEAFF. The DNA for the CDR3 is TGTGCCAGCAGCTTAGATGCGGAAGACAGGGCAAACACTGAAGCTTTCTTT.

CDR3: CASSNPGDRVDNEQFF. The CDR3 nucleotides read TGTGCCAGCAGCAACCCCGGGGACAGGGTCGACAATGAGCAGTTCTTC. This sequence joins TRBV12-3 or TRBV12-4 and TRBJ2-1; 9 bases match TRBD1. Trimming took 6 bases from V and 5 from J; bases not matched to a gene: 11. This CDR3 region has 16 residues.